The 10 T cell receptor beta chains listed next were all sequenced from one sample in a study of T and B cells in COVID-19 patients. TRB rearrangements were amplified by multiplex PCR with BIOMED2 TRB-A/B primers. In TCRdb, the multiplex PCR reads were re-called with MiXCR into one record per CDR3 protein. This table holds approximately 17,000 distinct CDR3 sequences, over 25% found once. TRB was amplified from about 250-500 ng of blood genomic DNA. Material: blood. The receptor source for this set is a human donor who had recovered from COVID-19.

This clonotype has a handful of counts. The chain links TRBV7-6 to TRBJ2-7; weak D call: TRBD2 (5 bases). V was cut by 5 bases and J by 0 bases, with 14 bases left in between. The CDR3 is 15 amino acids. Germline lookup yields CDR1 SGHVS and CDR2 FNYEAQ. The CDR3 DNA reads TGTGCCAGCAGCGTAAACTTGGGGAGCTCCTACGAGCAGTACTTC. Encoded protein: CASSVNLGSSYEQYF.

J is TRBJ1-1 and V is TRBV6-5; D remains unclear. Germline V gives CDR1 MNHEY, CDR2 SVGAGI. CDR3 length: 13 residues. V was clipped by 8 bases and J by 1 base, with 11 bases between them. The CDR3 bases are TGTGCCAGCCAGTACAGCGAGAACACTGAAGCTTTCTTT. This sequence encodes CASQYSENTEAFF.

V and J are TRBV4-2 and TRBJ1-6, with TRBD1 as a possible D gene (5 bases). The CDR3 is 16 amino acids. V lost 1 base to trimming and J lost 7 bases, with 14 bases between them. Per the germline V gene, CDR1 is LGHNA and CDR2 is YNFKEQ. CDR3 in DNA: TGTGCCAGCAGCCAAGGACAGTCTTTACGCAATTCACCCCTCCACTTT. This codes for CASSQGQSLRNSPLHF.

This clonotype appeared many times. V is TRBV6-5 and J is TRBJ1-6; D uncertain. The CDR3 consists of 15 residues. CDR1 is MNHEY, CDR2 SVGAGI, per germline. V was clipped by 7 bases and J by 0 bases, with 10 bases between them. CDR3 in amino acids: CASTDLSSYNSPLHF. The CDR3 nucleotides are TGTGCCAGCACAGACCTCAGCTCCTATAATTCACCCCTCCACTTT.

The rearrangement uses TRBV19 and TRBJ1-2; D may be TRBD1 (6 bases). Trimming stripped 5 bases from V and 8 bases from J, with 15 bases between. The germline gives CDR1 LNHDA, CDR2 SQIVND (reference sequence). The CDR3 length is 13 residues. CDR3 sequence reads: CASSLQGVGGYTF. As DNA, the CDR3 is TGTGCCAGTAGTTTACAGGGCGTCGGGGGCTACACCTTC.

The CDR3 sequence is CAWSGGTSTGFTGELFF. The CDR3 coding sequence is TGTGCCTGGAGTGGGGGGACCTCAACAGGGTTCACCGGGGAGCTGTTTTTT. The gene calls are TRBV30 and TRBJ2-2; tentatively, D is TRBD1 (6 bases). Trimming pared 1 base from V and 4 bases from J, leaving 19 bases between. This CDR3 is built from 17 residues. In germline, CDR1 is GTSNPN, CDR2 SVGIG (reference sequence).

The gene calls are TRBV5-1 and TRBJ2-3, with D unclear. Trimming cost V 3 bases and J 3 bases, with 5 bases left between them. CDR1 and CDR2 (germline): SGHRS, YFSETQ. This CDR3 region has 12 residues. The chain's CDR3 is CASSWMTDTQYF. Here the CDR3 DNA reads TGCGCCAGCAGCTGGATGACAGATACGCAGTATTTT.

The chain links TRBV30 to TRBJ1-6, with D tentatively TRBD1 (6 bases). Trimming cost V 5 bases and J 5 bases, with 16 bases left between them. In germline, CDR1 is GTSNPN, CDR2 SVGIG (reference sequence). The CDR3 is 15 amino acids. CDR3 loop: CAWCRQAVNNSPLHF. CDR3 sequence (DNA): TGTGCCTGGTGTAGACAGGCCGTAAATAATTCACCCCTCCACTTT.

The chain has TRBV27 and TRBJ2-2, with D maybe TRBD2 (6 bases). Germline values: CDR1 MNHEY, CDR2 SMNVEV (reference sequence). The V gene lost 3 bases and the J gene lost 5 bases, with 16 bases spanning the gap. The CDR3 has 16 residues. The CDR3 DNA sequence: TGTGCCAGCAGTTTCCCCACGGGAGTTGGAACCGGGGAGCTGTTTTTT. Encoded protein: CASSFPTGVGTGELFF.

This clonotype has ten or more counts. This chain links TRBV10-3 with TRBJ2-2; the D call may be TRBD1 or TRBD2 (5 bases each). The germline V gene has CDR1 ENHRY and CDR2 SYGVKD. Trimming removed 0 bases at V and 4 bases at J, with 12 bases between. CDR3 size: 16 residues. The CDR3 loop reads CAISESRERGTGELFF. The DNA for the CDR3 is TGTGCCATCAGTGAGTCGAGGGAAAGGGGCACCGGGGAGCTGTTTTTT.